These 28 T cell receptor beta chains came from one sample sequenced in a study of CD8 T cells in ankylosing spondylitis. Findings of the study overall: A TCR beta motif of fewer than ten highly homologous variants seemed to mark ankylosing spondylitis blood.

TCRdb redid the calling of the 5' RACE reads with MiXCR, one entry per CDR3 protein. The data show about 750,000 distinct CDR3 sequences, roughly 20% seen once. No antigens are known for them. Sequences were obtained from blood, either unsorted or a sorted T cell fraction (not recorded which). These receptors originate from a male donor with ankylosing spondylitis.

This clonotype was counted a single time. The V gene is TRBV20-1, the J gene TRBJ1-3, with a tentative D call TRBD1 (5 bases). Germline V lookup: CDR1 DFQATT, CDR2 SNEGSKA (reference sequence). The V end lost 5 bases, the J end lost 0 bases, and 11 bases lay between the germline ends. The CDR3 is 14 residues long. CDR3 nucleotides: TGCAGTGCTTCGACCGGGGGCTCTGGAAACACCATATATTTT. Translated: CSASTGGSGNTIYF.

The sample holds a few counts of this clonotype. The CDR3 bases are TGCGCCAGCCCCAAGACAGGGCCCACTGAAGCTTTCTTT. It is translated as CASPKTGPTEAFF. The V and J genes are TRBV10-1 and TRBJ1-1; 7 nucleotides line up with TRBD1. The germline gives CDR1 WNHNN, CDR2 SYGVQD (reference sequence). V trimming: 8 bases; J trimming: 4 bases; junction bases outside the gene matches: 7. This CDR3 is built from 13 residues.

V and J are TRBV7-9 and TRBJ1-4, with a weak D call TRBD1 (6 bases). The CDR3 runs to 15 residues. Looked up from germline, CDR1 is SEHNR and CDR2 is FQNEAQ (reference sequence). V lost 3 bases and J 7 bases, leaving 15 bases between the germline ends. CDR3 residues: CASSFSQGIGEKLFF. CDR3 in DNA: TGTGCCAGCAGCTTTTCACAGGGTATCGGTGAAAAACTGTTTTTT.

This rearrangement joins TRBV29-1 to TRBJ2-7; TRBD1 aligns across 7 bases. There are 11 residues in the CDR3. The junction had 0 bases not matched to a gene; V was cut back by 4 bases and J by 3 bases. CDR1 and CDR2 from the germline V gene are SQVTM and ANQGSEA. CDR3 in DNA: TGCAGCGTTGGGGACAGCTACGAGCAGTACTTC. Protein sequence: CSVGDSYEQYF.

The V gene is TRBV7-9, the J gene TRBJ1-2, with D possibly matching TRBD1 (6 bases). The CDR3 is 15 amino acids. Trimming stripped 0 bases from V and 4 bases from J, with 12 bases between. Germline V gene sequence: CDR1 SEHNR, CDR2 FQNEAQ (reference sequence). CDR3 coding DNA: TGTGCCAGCAGCTTAGCCTACAGGGCCCCCTATGGCTACACCTTC. Protein sequence: CASSLAYRAPYGYTF.

This clonotype was found a few times. The chain has TRBV6-2 or TRBV6-3 and TRBJ2-7; D may correspond to TRBD1 or TRBD2 (5 bases each). The CDR3 is 14 amino acids. V lost 6 bases, J lost 3 bases, and 15 bases lay in between. Germline V gene sequence: CDR1 MNHEY, CDR2 SVGEGT. The CDR3 is CASRSGTVNYEQYF. For the CDR3, the DNA is TGTGCCAGCAGATCCGGGACGGTCAACTACGAGCAGTACTTC.

The V and J genes are TRBV12-3 or TRBV12-4 and TRBJ2-1; 9 bases fit TRBD2. Trimming removed 3 bases from V and 0 bases from J; junction bases left unmatched: 18. The CDR3 covers 21 residues. DNA of the CDR3: TGTGCCAGCAGTTTTCCCCCCGGTGGGGTAGCGGGGGCCCACTCCTACAATGAGCAGTTCTTC. It encodes CASSFPPGGVAGAHSYNEQFF.

This clonotype was counted between two and nine times. The rearrangement joins TRBV4-1 to TRBJ2-3; tentative D call: TRBD2 (5 bases). V was clipped by 0 bases and J by 2 bases, with 9 bases between them. This CDR3 region has 15 residues. Germline-derived CDR1 and CDR2 are MGHRA and YSYEKL. The CDR3 DNA is TGCGCCAGCAGCCAAGAAACTAGGTACACAGATACGCAGTATTTT. Translation gives CASSQETRYTDTQYF.

The chain recombines TRBV3-1 with TRBJ2-3; D gene ambiguous. V gave up 0 bases and J gave up 6 bases, with 7 bases separating them. Germline CDR1 and CDR2: LGHDT and YNNKEL (reference sequence). The CDR3 length is 13 residues. This CDR3 is CASSQDFGDTQYF. CDR3 bases: TGTGCCAGCAGCCAAGATTTTGGGGATACGCAGTATTTT.

V gene TRBV24-1 combines with J gene TRBJ2-1; 9 positions match TRBD2. The CDR3 is made up of 15 amino acids. The V and J ends lost 7 bases and 3 bases, in that order; junction bases with no gene match: 6. Germline CDR1 is KGHDR and CDR2 is SFDVKD. This CDR3 reads CATSPGGGVYNEQFF. In DNA form, the CDR3 reads TGTGCCACCAGCCCGGGCGGGGGGGTCTACAATGAGCAGTTCTTC.

The chain recombines TRBV20-1 with TRBJ2-3, with 13 bases matching TRBD2. The CDR3 is made up of 16 amino acids. J lost 4 bases, V lost 1 base, and 5 bases had no gene match. Looked up from germline, CDR1 is DFQATT and CDR2 is SNEGSKA (reference sequence). The CDR3 sequence: CSARAPGLAGPDTQYF. In DNA, the CDR3 is TGCAGTGCTAGAGCCCCGGGACTAGCGGGACCAGATACGCAGTATTTT.

This clonotype was seen a few times. The chain carries TRBV7-6 and TRBJ2-1; D is unresolved. The CDR3 spans 13 residues. The germline gives CDR1 SGHVS, CDR2 FNYEAQ. Trimming removed 3 bases from V and 5 bases from J, with 8 bases in between. DNA for the CDR3: TGTGCCAGCAGCTTGGCACTTGACAATGAGCAGTTCTTC. Encoded protein: CASSLALDNEQFF.

The CDR3 spells CASSYSVRADNEQFF. In nucleotides, the CDR3 is TGTGCCAGCAGTTACTCCGTTCGAGCGGACAATGAGCAGTTCTTC. The chain joins TRBV6-5 to TRBJ2-1, with TRBD2 as a possible D gene (5 bases). The V gene's germline CDR1 is MNHEY and CDR2 SVGAGI. V dropped 0 bases and J dropped 5 bases, with 11 bases sitting between them. The CDR3 is 15 residues long.

This clonotype has a handful of counts. V is TRBV9 and J is TRBJ1-6, with D tentatively TRBD1 (5 bases). CDR1 is SGDLS, CDR2 YYNGEE, per germline. Trimming left V 4 bases short and J 7 bases short, with 15 bases between. The length of the CDR3 is 15 residues. The chain's CDR3 is CASSQGVKGNSPLHF. CDR3 coding DNA: TGTGCCAGCAGCCAAGGGGTTAAAGGGAATTCACCCCTCCACTTT.

The chain uses TRBV18 and TRBJ2-7, with 7 bases that match TRBD1. Per the germline V gene, CDR1 is KGHSH and CDR2 is LQKENI. Trimming cost V 6 bases and J 6 bases; bases outside gene matches: 11. This CDR3 is 14 amino acids long. Here the CDR3 reads CASSYDRALGEQYF. CDR3 in DNA: TGTGCCAGCTCTTACGACAGGGCCCTGGGCGAGCAGTACTTC.

This clonotype has just a few counts. The chain couples TRBV7-2 to TRBJ2-3; possibly TRBD1 or TRBD2 for D (5 bases each). The V gene lost 9 bases and the J gene lost 4 bases, with 17 bases spanning the gap. CDR1 and CDR2 from the germline V gene are SGHTA and FQGNSA. CDR3 size: 14 residues. As DNA, the CDR3 is TGTGCCAGTCCGCTAGGGAGCAGGGCAGATACGCAGTATTTT. Translation: CASPLGSRADTQYF.

This chain links TRBV21-1 with TRBJ1-1; the table's D call TRBD1 went unverified against the DNA. TRBV21-1 is a pseudogene. The CDR3 spans 16 residues. The CDR3 DNA is TGTGCCCCTTACTGCCTTGAGCCACCCAGGGGGACTGAAGCTTTCTTT. Protein product: CAPYCLEPPRGTEAFF.

This chain uses TRBV12-3 or TRBV12-4 with TRBJ2-1; D possibly corresponds to TRBD2 (7 bases). The CDR3 is made up of 16 amino acids. V lost 4 bases to trimming and J lost 0 bases, with 13 bases between them. CDR3 region: CASSSKRGGSYNEQFF. DNA of the CDR3: TGTGCCAGCAGTTCCAAAAGGGGGGGCTCCTACAATGAGCAGTTCTTC.

This clonotype has just a few counts. The genes are TRBV3-1 and TRBJ2-3; D gene uncertain. V lost 3 bases, J lost 6 bases, and 10 bases lay in between. Germline CDR1 is LGHDT and CDR2 is YNNKEL (reference sequence). This CDR3 region has 13 residues. The CDR3 spells CASSHQSVDTQYF. CDR3 nucleotides: TGTGCCAGCAGCCACCAATCCGTGGATACGCAGTATTTT.

The chain has TRBV20-1 and TRBJ2-7; D might be TRBD2 (6 bases). Germline assignment: CDR1 DFQATT and CDR2 SNEGSKA (reference sequence). This CDR3 spans 13 amino acids. The CDR3 loop reads CSPIREWDYEQYF. The CDR3 DNA reads as TGCAGCCCGATACGGGAGTGGGACTACGAGCAGTACTTC.

The J gene is TRBJ2-1, the V gene TRBV7-9, with 10 bases identical to TRBD2. The CDR3 consists of 15 residues. With 2 bases clipped from V and 6 bases from J, the junction kept 4 bases outside the gene matches. The V gene's germline CDR1 is SEHNR and CDR2 FQNEAQ (reference sequence). The CDR3 nucleotides read TGTGCCAGCAGCTTAATTCTAGCGGGAGTCAATGAGCAGTTCTTC. The encoded protein is CASSLILAGVNEQFF.

This chain uses TRBV20-1 with TRBJ2-1; 12 nucleotides match TRBD2. Trimming removed 5 bases from V and 6 bases from J; junction bases left unmatched: 5. Per germline, CDR1 DFQATT and CDR2 SNEGSKA (reference sequence). CDR3 length: 14 amino acids. This CDR3 is CSAGPSGRANEQFF. CDR3 DNA: TGCAGTGCTGGCCCTAGCGGGAGGGCCAATGAGCAGTTCTTC.

The chain recombines TRBV20-1 with TRBJ2-1, with unresolved D. Trimming stripped 0 bases from V and 0 bases from J, with 12 bases between. CDR1 is DFQATT and CDR2 is SNEGSKA in the germline V gene (reference sequence). The CDR3 contains 16 residues. The CDR3: CSARDLAPSSYNEQFF. CDR3 DNA: TGCAGTGCTAGAGATCTCGCTCCGAGCTCCTACAATGAGCAGTTCTTC.

This chain connects TRBV10-2 to TRBJ2-6; possibly TRBD1 for D (6 bases). Trimming left V 3 bases short and J 2 bases short, with 8 bases between. The CDR3 consists of 15 residues. From germline, CDR1 is WSHSY and CDR2 SAAADI. CDR3 sequence (DNA): TGCGCCAGCAGTGAACAGGGCACTGGGGCCAACGTCCTGACTTTC. This translates into CASSEQGTGANVLTF.

Written as DNA, the CDR3 is TGCGCCAGCAGCTTTCGGCTTGGAGCTGGAAACACCATATATTTT. The encoded protein is CASSFRLGAGNTIYF. The V and J genes are TRBV5-1 and TRBJ1-3; D gene unclear. Germline lookup yields CDR1 SGHRS and CDR2 YFSETQ. The CDR3 runs to 15 residues. Trimming took off 2 bases at V and 2 bases at J, with 11 bases between the two ends.

This clonotype has ten or more counts. The V gene is TRBV13, the J gene TRBJ2-1, with 12 bases matching TRBD2. There are 16 residues in the CDR3. Germline trimming cut 3 bases from V and 4 bases from J; bases unmatched to any gene: 4. Germline-derived CDR1 and CDR2 are PRHDT and FYEKMQ (reference sequence). The CDR3 is CASSFPSGGGYNEQFF. The CDR3 nucleotides are TGTGCCAGCAGCTTCCCTAGCGGGGGGGGATACAATGAGCAGTTCTTC.

In this sample, this clonotype turned up a few times. The chain couples TRBV29-1 to TRBJ1-3; D possibly corresponds to TRBD1 (5 bases). Trimming stripped 4 bases from V and 3 bases from J, with 16 bases between. Germline V gene data show CDR1 as SQVTM and CDR2 as ANQGSEA. The CDR3 length is 15 residues. The CDR3 here is CSVGLRQGNGNTIYF. As DNA, the CDR3 is TGCAGCGTTGGTCTGAGGCAGGGAAATGGAAACACCATATATTTT.

This clonotype was seen once. The chain links TRBV5-6 to TRBJ2-7, with D tentatively TRBD1 (6 bases). V was pared by 5 bases and J by 4 bases, with 22 bases between. CDR1 and CDR2 (germline): SGHDT, YYEEEE. The CDR3 extends over 16 amino acids. The CDR3 DNA is TGTGCCAGCAGTTCAGGCACAGGGTACCCAAGGTACGAGCAGTACTTC. The encoded protein is CASSSGTGYPRYEQYF.